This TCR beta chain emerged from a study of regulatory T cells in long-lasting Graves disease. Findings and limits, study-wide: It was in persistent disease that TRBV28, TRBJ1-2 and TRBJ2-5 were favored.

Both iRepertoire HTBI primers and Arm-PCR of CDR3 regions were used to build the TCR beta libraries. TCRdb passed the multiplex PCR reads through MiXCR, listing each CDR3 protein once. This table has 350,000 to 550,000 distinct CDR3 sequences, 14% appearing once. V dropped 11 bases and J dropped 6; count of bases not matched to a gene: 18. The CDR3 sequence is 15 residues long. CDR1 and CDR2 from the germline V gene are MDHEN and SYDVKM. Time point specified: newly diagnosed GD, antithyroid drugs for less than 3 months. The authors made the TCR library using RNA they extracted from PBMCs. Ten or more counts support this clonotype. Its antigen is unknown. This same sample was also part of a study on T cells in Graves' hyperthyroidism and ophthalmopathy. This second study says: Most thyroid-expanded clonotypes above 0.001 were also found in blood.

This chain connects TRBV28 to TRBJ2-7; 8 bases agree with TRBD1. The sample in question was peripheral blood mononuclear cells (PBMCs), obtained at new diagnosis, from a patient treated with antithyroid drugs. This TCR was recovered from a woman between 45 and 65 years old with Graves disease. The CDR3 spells CAAQPSSAGGGEQYF. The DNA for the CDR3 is TGTGCCGCCCAACCCAGCTCAGCAGGGGGCGGCGAGCAGTACTTC.